This entry lists 17 T cell receptor beta chains sequenced from one sample in a study of blood T cells in healthy people across ages. A sample-barcoded 5' primer and a J-beta primer mix were used in a second PCR of about 7 to 11 cycles. TCRdb processed the 5' RACE reads anew with MiXCR; each CDR3 protein has one entry. The sample has some 900,000 distinct CDR3 sequences; more than 25% are singletons. Sequenced: blood. Source of these receptors: a woman of 80 years or more in good health.

This clonotype was recorded a few times. V is TRBV20-1 and J is TRBJ2-5, with D unclear. This CDR3 comprises 13 residues. The V and J ends lost 3 bases and 5 bases respectively, with 13 bases between them. Germline V lookup: CDR1 DFQATT, CDR2 SNEGSKA (reference sequence). The CDR3 sequence: CSASLRFGETQYF. The CDR3 DNA reads as TGCAGTGCTAGTCTGCGGTTCGGGGAGACCCAGTACTTC.

This clonotype was found a few times. The chain couples TRBV6-5 to TRBJ1-6; 7 bases align to TRBD1. This CDR3 spans 14 amino acids. Germline values: CDR1 MNHEY, CDR2 SVGAGI. With V trimmed by 4 bases and J by 7 bases, 4 bases remained unmatched. The CDR3 spells CASSSDRTNSPLHF. The CDR3 DNA is TGTGCCAGCAGTTCGGACAGGACAAATTCACCCCTCCACTTT.

Many counts were recorded for this clonotype. With a much larger clone just one base away, this may be a read error. The gene calls are TRBV24-1 and TRBJ2-5; the D is unclear. Germline values: CDR1 KGHDR, CDR2 SFDVKD. The CDR3 extends over 13 amino acids. The V and J ends lost 5 bases and 11 bases respectively, with 17 bases between them. In DNA, the CDR3 is TGTGCCACCAGTGCCCTCCGTAACAATGAGCAGTACTTC. This codes for CATSALRNNEQYF.

Ten or more counts support this clonotype. The chain has TRBV29-1 and TRBJ2-5, with 10 bases lining up with TRBD1. The CDR3 consists of 16 residues. In germline, CDR1 is SQVTM, CDR2 ANQGSEA. Losses at the gene ends were 1 base for V and 1 base for J; bases not matched to a gene: 6. The CDR3 DNA sequence: TGCAGCGTTGAAGGTGGGACAGGGGTCCCCCAAGAGACCCAGTACTTC. This encodes CSVEGGTGVPQETQYF.

This clonotype occurred many times. J is TRBJ1-6 and V is TRBV5-5; no reliable D call. Trimming took off 1 base at V and 6 bases at J, with 11 bases between the two ends. Germline loops: CDR1 SGHKS, CDR2 YYEKEE (reference sequence). This CDR3 is 15 amino acids long. The CDR3: CASSLLTRINSPLHF. For the CDR3, the DNA is TGTGCCAGCAGCTTGTTGACAAGGATTAATTCACCCCTCCACTTT.

The sample holds many counts of this clonotype. V usage is TRBV12-3 or TRBV12-4 and J usage is TRBJ2-6; 9 bases map to TRBD1. The CDR3 contains 18 residues. After removal of 6 bases from V and 0 bases from J, the junction contained 9 bases not matched to a gene. Here the CDR3 DNA reads TGTGCCAGCAGCGCACAGGGGGCCCTTAGCTCTGGGGCCAACGTCCTGACTTTC. Protein: CASSAQGALSSGANVLTF.

This chain connects TRBV15 to TRBJ1-1; D not certain. This CDR3 contains 15 residues. Trimming removed 0 bases at V and 0 bases at J, with 8 bases between. In germline, CDR1 is LNHNV, CDR2 YYDKDF (reference sequence). CDR3 protein: CATSRELSVNTEAFF. In DNA form, the CDR3 reads TGTGCCACCAGCAGAGAACTTAGCGTGAACACTGAAGCTTTCTTT.

Turning to this clonotype: A read error may be the cause here, since a much bigger clone is one base away. The chain links TRBV20-1 to TRBJ2-3, with D perhaps TRBD2 (6 bases). CDR3 size: 15 residues. From germline, CDR1 is DFQATT and CDR2 SNEGSKA (reference sequence). V lost 0 bases and J lost 5, with 15 bases in between. The CDR3 loop is CSARDPNGGKDTQYF. The DNA of the CDR3 is TGCAGTGCTAGAGATCCCAACGGGGGTAAAGATACGCAGTATTTT.

In this sample, this clonotype turned up many times. V is TRBV20-1 and J is TRBJ1-5, with D tentatively TRBD1 (5 bases). Germline CDR1 reads DFQATT; CDR2 reads SNEGSKA (reference sequence). This CDR3 spans 13 amino acids. The V end was cut by 7 bases, the J end by 4 bases, with 14 bases between. The CDR3 DNA is TGCAGTGGGCAGGGTTTCGGGAATCAGCCCCAGCATTTT. Protein: CSGQGFGNQPQHF.

This clonotype was seen at least ten times. The chain couples TRBV7-2 to TRBJ2-1; D is possibly TRBD1 (6 bases). The CDR3 totals 14 residues. Germline V gives CDR1 SGHTA, CDR2 FQGNSA. The V end was cut by 5 bases, the J end by 3 bases, with 11 bases between. CDR3 loop: CASSPRDIYNEQFF. The CDR3 DNA reads as TGTGCCAGCAGCCCCCGGGACATCTACAATGAGCAGTTCTTC. The variable domain in full, completed from reference TRBV7-2 and TRBJ2-1, reads GAGVSQSPSNKVTEKGKDVELRCDPISGHTALYWYRQSLGQGLEFLIYFQGNSAPDKSGLPSDRFSAERTGGSVSTLTIQRTQQEDSAVYLCASSPRDIYNEQFFGPGTRLTVL.

This clonotype was observed many times. V is TRBV5-1 and J is TRBJ2-5; D uncertain. The CDR3 has 11 amino acids. Germline assignment: CDR1 SGHRS and CDR2 YFSETQ. V was cut by 7 bases and J by 0 bases, with 4 bases left in between. The CDR3 coding sequence is TGCGCCAGCGGAAACCAAGAGACCCAGTACTTC. This codes for CASGNQETQYF.

The CDR3 nucleotides read TGCAGTGCTAGAACAGGGCCATTACTTAGTTCACCCCTCCACTTT. Residues: CSARTGPLLSSPLHF. The chain joins TRBV20-1 to TRBJ1-6; D might be TRBD1 (6 bases). Trimming left V 2 bases short and J 9 bases short, with 17 bases between. Looked up from germline, CDR1 is DFQATT and CDR2 is SNEGSKA (reference sequence). The CDR3 sequence is 15 residues long.

J is TRBJ2-5 and V is TRBV30, with D maybe TRBD2 (6 bases). The CDR3 is 13 residues long. CDR1 and CDR2 from the germline V gene are GTSNPN and SVGIG (reference sequence). Trimming took 3 bases from V and 11 from J, leaving 19 bases between them. The CDR3 nucleotides read TGTGCCTGGAGCGGGAGTTCGTACAATGAGCAGTACTTC. It specifies CAWSGSSYNEQYF.

J is TRBJ1-1 and V is TRBV11-2; 10 bases map to TRBD1. The CDR3 runs to 15 residues. V gave up 2 bases and J gave up 6 bases; unmatched junction bases: 6. Germline CDR1 reads SGHAT; CDR2 reads FQNNGV. The CDR3: CASSLKTGGEAEAFF. CDR3 coding DNA: TGTGCCAGCAGCTTAAAGACAGGGGGCGAGGCTGAAGCTTTCTTT.

This clonotype was picked up a small number of times. The rearrangement uses TRBV29-1 and TRBJ1-2; D call uncertain. The germline CDR1 and CDR2 sequences are SQVTM and ANQGSEA. This CDR3 spans 9 amino acids. V lost 5 bases and J 5 bases, leaving 3 bases between the germline ends. CDR3 DNA sequence: TGCAGCGTTTCGTATGGCTACACCTTC. Translating gives CSVSYGYTF.

The rearrangement joins TRBV9 to TRBJ1-1, with D perhaps matching TRBD1 (6 bases). The germline gives CDR1 SGDLS, CDR2 YYNGEE. CDR3 length: 14 amino acids. V was cut by 3 bases and J by 1 base, with 10 bases left in between. CDR3 amino acids: CASSGAGENTEAFF. DNA of the CDR3: TGTGCCAGCAGCGGCGCAGGGGAGAACACTGAAGCTTTCTTT.

This clonotype was picked up many times. V usage is TRBV20-1 and J usage is TRBJ1-2; no clear D. This CDR3 contains 12 residues. Germline CDR1 DFQATT, CDR2 SNEGSKA (reference sequence). Between the trimmed V and J ends, which lost 0 bases and 4 bases, there was a span of 6 bases. The CDR3 is CSARDRAYGYTF. In nucleotides, the CDR3 is TGCAGTGCTAGAGATCGGGCCTATGGCTACACCTTC.